A single sample gave rise to the 25 T cell receptor beta chains below, sequenced in a study of T cell repertoires in cytomegalovirus infection. TCRdb itself ran the reads through MiXCR, one entry per CDR3 protein. The sample contains 400,000 to 600,000 distinct CDR3 sequences, approximately 46% of which appear only once. No cognate antigen is known for these TCRs. The material sequenced was cultured PBMCs, taken from culture after CMV antigen stimulation. Receptors were obtained from a human donor in good health (CMV status not recorded). Some clones in this sample may be carry-over from other donors' samples.

V and J are TRBV27 and TRBJ2-3, with 10 bases lining up with TRBD2. The CDR3 loop spans 17 amino acids. Looked up from germline, CDR1 is MNHEY and CDR2 is SMNVEV (reference sequence). With V trimmed by 5 bases and J by 0 bases, 8 bases remained unmatched. CDR3 amino acids: CASSIRTSGVSTDTQYF. CDR3 DNA sequence: TGTGCCAGCAGTATTAGGACTAGCGGAGTTAGCACAGATACGCAGTATTTT.

This clonotype has more than one count but fewer than ten. The genes are TRBV28 and TRBJ1-4; 7 bases map to TRBD1. Germline CDR1 and CDR2: MDHEN and SYDVKM. This CDR3 contains 16 residues. J was trimmed by 3 bases and V by 5 bases; bases with no gene match: 9. CDR3 residues: CASSAPDRAPNEKLFF. CDR3 nucleotide sequence: TGTGCCAGCAGTGCACCAGACAGGGCACCTAATGAAAAACTGTTTTTT.

Comments on this clonotype: One end of the junction does not line up with germline, which may come from a read error. The gene calls are TRBV20-1 and TRBJ2-5; D gene ambiguous. This CDR3 comprises 14 residues. Germline-derived CDR1 and CDR2 are DFQATT and SNEGSKA (reference sequence). In DNA form, the CDR3 reads TGCAGTGCTAACCGATTCAGGCAACAAGGGACCCAGTACTTC. It yields the protein CSANRFRQQGTQYF.

The chain combines TRBV28 with TRBJ2-1, with 8 bases fitting TRBD2. CDR1 is MDHEN, CDR2 SYDVKM, per germline. V lost 6 bases to trimming and J lost 16 bases; unmatched junction nucleotides: 11. This CDR3 comprises 12 residues. The CDR3, as DNA: TGTGCCAGCAGAAACGCGGGACTAGTTGACTTCTTC. Translated: CASRNAGLVDFF.

This chain joins TRBV12-3 or TRBV12-4 and TRBJ2-1; 8 positions agree with TRBD2. This CDR3 spans 15 amino acids. After removal of 6 bases from V and 2 bases from J, the junction contained 6 bases not matched to a gene. The CDR3 spells CASRRAGATYNEQFF. The CDR3 coding sequence is TGTGCCAGCAGGAGAGCGGGGGCCACCTACAATGAGCAGTTCTTC.

The CDR3 coding sequence is TGTGCCAGCACCGCTGGACACCTGAGGTACTTC. The encoded protein is CASTAGHLRYF. The V gene is TRBV11-2, the J gene TRBJ2-7; maybe TRBD1 (5 bases). The CDR3 consists of 11 residues. Germline-derived CDR1 and CDR2 are SGHAT and FQNNGV. V lost 7 bases and J 12 bases, leaving 16 bases between the germline ends. Supplemented by reference TRBV11-2 and TRBJ2-7, the full variable domain reads EAGVAQSPRYKIIEKRQSVAFWCNPISGHATLYWYQQILGQGPKLLIQFQNNGVVDDSQLPKDRFSAERLKGVDSTLKIQPAKLEDSAVYLCASTAGHLRYFGPGTRLTVT.

The CDR3 spells CASSRVAYEQYF. The CDR3, as DNA: TGTGCCAGCAGTAGGGTTGCCTACGAGCAGTACTTC. This chain connects TRBV6-2 or TRBV6-3 to TRBJ2-7; D is uncertain. Looked up from germline, CDR1 is MNHEY and CDR2 is SVGEGT. The CDR3 consists of 12 residues. V lost 5 bases to trimming and J lost 2 bases, with 7 bases between them.

The chain couples TRBV6-2 or TRBV6-3 to TRBJ2-7; D unresolved. Germline loops: CDR1 MNHEY, CDR2 SVGEGT. The CDR3 has 14 residues. Trimming left V 3 bases short and J 2 bases short, with 11 bases between. The CDR3 coding sequence is TGTGCCAGCAGTTATGTCAATGGGGCCTACGAGCAGTACTTC. This gives the protein CASSYVNGAYEQYF.

This clonotype was seen a handful of times. V usage is TRBV7-8 and J usage is TRBJ2-7; perhaps TRBD2 as D (5 bases). Deletions cut 5 bases from V and 2 bases from J, with 16 bases between. The CDR3 is 15 residues long. Germline lookup yields CDR1 SGHVS and CDR2 FQNEAQ. CDR3 amino acids: CASSNERRAAYEQYF. DNA of the CDR3: TGTGCCAGCAGCAACGAAAGGCGAGCGGCCTACGAGCAGTACTTC.

The chain joins TRBV12-3 or TRBV12-4 to TRBJ2-1, with a possible D match to TRBD1 (6 bases). The CDR3 has 17 residues. The ends were cut back, 6 bases at V and 4 bases at J, with 22 bases in the middle. This CDR3 is CASRASDRRPPYNEQFF. CDR3 nucleotides: TGTGCCAGCAGAGCTTCGGACAGAAGGCCCCCATACAATGAGCAGTTCTTC.

The V call is TRBV7-2, the J call TRBJ2-5; 8 nucleotides line up with TRBD2. CDR1 and CDR2 (germline): SGHTA, FQGNSA. The CDR3 has 15 residues. V dropped 8 bases and J dropped 0; count of bases not matched to a gene: 8. The CDR3 nucleotides are TGTGCCAGCCGACCGGGGGGGCCCCACCAAGAGACCCAGTACTTC. The encoded protein is CASRPGGPHQETQYF.

This clonotype was picked up a small number of times. V is TRBV7-2 and J is TRBJ1-5; tentatively, D is TRBD1 (5 bases). Trimming shortened V by 1 base and J by 5 bases, and 12 bases separated the two germline ends. This CDR3 contains 15 residues. The germline V gene has CDR1 SGHTA and CDR2 FQGNSA. The CDR3 DNA sequence: TGTGCCAGCAGCTTAGTTAGTCAGGGTTATCAGCCCCAGCATTTT. It specifies CASSLVSQGYQPQHF. The full variable domain, with the rest looked up from reference TRBV7-2 and TRBJ1-5, is GAGVSQSPSNKVTEKGKDVELRCDPISGHTALYWYRQSLGQGLEFLIYFQGNSAPDKSGLPSDRFSAERTGGSVSTLTIQRTQQEDSAVYLCASSLVSQGYQPQHFGDGTRLSIL.

This chain links TRBV7-2 with TRBJ1-2; tentatively, D is TRBD1 (5 bases). Germline CDR1 is SGHTA and CDR2 is FQGNSA. The CDR3 has 14 amino acids. The V gene lost 7 bases and the J gene lost 3 bases, with 15 bases spanning the gap. The DNA of the CDR3 is TGTGCCAGCAAACCCGAGGGGTGGGACTATGGCTACACCTTC. This codes for CASKPEGWDYGYTF.

The genes are TRBV6-2 or TRBV6-3 and TRBJ1-2; D is undetermined. The V gene lost 2 bases and the J gene lost 6 bases, with 13 bases spanning the gap. CDR3 length equals 14 residues. Germline CDR1 MNHEY, CDR2 SVGEGT. CDR3 in amino acids: CASSYRPLGNGYTF. The CDR3 region has the DNA TGTGCCAGCAGTTACAGGCCCCTGGGCAATGGCTACACCTTC.

The chain links TRBV7-2 to TRBJ2-1; no clear D gene. V lost 1 base and J lost 6, with 7 bases in between. This CDR3 has 13 residues. The germline CDR1 and CDR2 sequences are SGHTA and FQGNSA. The CDR3 is CASSLDETNEQFF. DNA for the CDR3: TGTGCCAGCAGCTTAGATGAAACCAATGAGCAGTTCTTC.

This clonotype occurred a few times. The rearrangement uses TRBV12-3 or TRBV12-4 and TRBJ1-2, with TRBD1 matching over 7 bases. CDR3 size: 15 residues. V lost 4 bases, J lost 3 bases, and 8 bases stayed unmatched. The CDR3 reads CASSSLRGADYGYTF. The CDR3 region has the DNA TGTGCCAGCAGTTCCCTCAGGGGGGCGGACTATGGCTACACCTTC.

A few counts support this clonotype. The chain recombines TRBV6-5 with TRBJ2-7, with D possibly called TRBD1 or TRBD2 (6 bases each). V was pared by 0 bases and J by 5 bases, with 14 bases between. The CDR3 extends over 15 amino acids. The germline CDR1 and CDR2 sequences are MNHEY and SVGAGI. CDR3 in amino acids: CASSYSGGAGDEQYF. The CDR3 DNA is TGTGCCAGCAGTTACTCCGGGGGCGCGGGCGACGAGCAGTACTTC.

This clonotype was counted a few times. The chain is built from TRBV6-5 and TRBJ2-7, with D hard to call. V lost 5 bases to trimming and J lost 2 bases, with 16 bases between them. The germline gives CDR1 MNHEY, CDR2 SVGAGI. CDR3 length: 15 amino acids. CDR3 protein: CASSQYTRVAYEQYF. CDR3 DNA sequence: TGTGCCAGCAGTCAATACACCCGGGTCGCCTACGAGCAGTACTTC.

The rearrangement uses TRBV12-3 or TRBV12-4 and TRBJ1-2, with D perhaps TRBD1 (5 bases). V lost 5 bases, J lost 5 bases, and 21 bases lay in between. The CDR3 sequence is 16 residues long. DNA of the CDR3: TGTGCCAGCAGTACTGGGGACCGACGGGGCGTATATGGCTACACCTTC. This gives the protein CASSTGDRRGVYGYTF.

V usage is TRBV12-3 or TRBV12-4 and J usage is TRBJ2-2; tentative D call: TRBD1 (5 bases). The ends were cut back, 2 bases at V and 8 bases at J, with 12 bases in the middle. The CDR3 loop spans 14 amino acids. This CDR3 is CASSLQGLPGELFF. In DNA, the CDR3 is TGTGCCAGCAGTTTACAGGGTCTCCCAGGGGAGCTGTTTTTT.

The V and J genes are TRBV11-3 and TRBJ1-2; D is undetermined. The CDR3 contains 10 residues. V lost 7 bases and J 8 bases, leaving 8 bases between the germline ends. CDR1 is SGHNT and CDR2 is YENEEA in the germline V gene. CDR3 amino acids: CASILCGYTF. The CDR3 DNA reads TGTGCCAGCATCCTATGCGGCTACACCTTC.

In its sample, this clonotype was seen a few times. The chain links TRBV6-2 or TRBV6-3 to TRBJ2-3; D is possibly TRBD2 (6 bases). CDR1 and CDR2 (germline): MNHEY, SVGEGT. The CDR3 is 20 residues long. Trimming removed 4 bases from V and 0 bases from J, with 26 bases in between. This CDR3 reads CASSSLGLPSDRGSTDTQYF. CDR3 DNA: TGTGCCAGCAGTTCCTTGGGACTTCCATCTGACCGGGGGAGCACAGATACGCAGTATTTT.

The J gene is TRBJ2-7, the V gene TRBV27; D call uncertain. Germline V gives CDR1 MNHEY, CDR2 SMNVEV (reference sequence). The CDR3 length is 15 residues. Trimming stripped 0 bases from V and 0 bases from J, with 9 bases between. In DNA, the CDR3 is TGTGCCAGCAGTTTATCCGTCGCTACCTCCTACGAGCAGTACTTC. Translation gives CASSLSVATSYEQYF.

The J gene is TRBJ1-6, the V gene TRBV20-1; D gene unclear. There are 17 residues in the CDR3. The germline V gene has CDR1 DFQATT and CDR2 SNEGSKA (reference sequence). Between the trimmed V and J ends, which lost 1 base and 1 base, there was a span of 14 bases. CDR3 sequence: CSARGRPPGSYNSPLHF. Here the CDR3 DNA reads TGCAGTGCTAGAGGGAGGCCGCCAGGATCCTATAATTCACCCCTCCACTTT.

In its sample, this clonotype was seen a few times. The V gene is TRBV7-6, the J gene TRBJ2-7; TRBD2 aligns across 8 bases. The trim removed 5 bases at V and 6 bases at J, leaving 9 bases unmatched. CDR1 is SGHVS and CDR2 is FNYEAQ in the germline V gene. The CDR3 runs 14 residues. For the CDR3, the DNA is TGTGCCAGCAGCCCCGGGGGGGAGTATGGCGAGCAGTACTTC. As protein: CASSPGGEYGEQYF.